The following is a T cell receptor (beta chain) sequence with its context. Its antigen is as yet unknown. This specimen belongs to a study of identical twins. Broader study findings: Weaker excess sharing between twins was seen in beta out-of-frame sequences. Beta clonotypes that were abundant in cord blood contained fewer insertions, a pattern absent from memory repertoires.

TCRdb re-analysed the 5' RACE reads in MiXCR, keeping a single row per CDR3 protein. The sample records a few hundred thousand distinct CDR3 sequences, under 20% being singletons. V was cut by 5 bases and J by 5 bases, with 8 bases left in between. CDR1 and CDR2 (germline): MNHEY, SVGEGT. CDR3 length: 12 residues. The J gene is TRBJ2-3, the V gene TRBV6-2 or TRBV6-3; D gene ambiguous. The sequence was collected from a man in his forties or fifties in good health. Sequenced material: naive T cells sorted from blood. CDR3 nucleotides: TGTGCCAGCAGTCGCGTTAGAGATACGCAGTATTTT. This codes for CASSRVRDTQYF.